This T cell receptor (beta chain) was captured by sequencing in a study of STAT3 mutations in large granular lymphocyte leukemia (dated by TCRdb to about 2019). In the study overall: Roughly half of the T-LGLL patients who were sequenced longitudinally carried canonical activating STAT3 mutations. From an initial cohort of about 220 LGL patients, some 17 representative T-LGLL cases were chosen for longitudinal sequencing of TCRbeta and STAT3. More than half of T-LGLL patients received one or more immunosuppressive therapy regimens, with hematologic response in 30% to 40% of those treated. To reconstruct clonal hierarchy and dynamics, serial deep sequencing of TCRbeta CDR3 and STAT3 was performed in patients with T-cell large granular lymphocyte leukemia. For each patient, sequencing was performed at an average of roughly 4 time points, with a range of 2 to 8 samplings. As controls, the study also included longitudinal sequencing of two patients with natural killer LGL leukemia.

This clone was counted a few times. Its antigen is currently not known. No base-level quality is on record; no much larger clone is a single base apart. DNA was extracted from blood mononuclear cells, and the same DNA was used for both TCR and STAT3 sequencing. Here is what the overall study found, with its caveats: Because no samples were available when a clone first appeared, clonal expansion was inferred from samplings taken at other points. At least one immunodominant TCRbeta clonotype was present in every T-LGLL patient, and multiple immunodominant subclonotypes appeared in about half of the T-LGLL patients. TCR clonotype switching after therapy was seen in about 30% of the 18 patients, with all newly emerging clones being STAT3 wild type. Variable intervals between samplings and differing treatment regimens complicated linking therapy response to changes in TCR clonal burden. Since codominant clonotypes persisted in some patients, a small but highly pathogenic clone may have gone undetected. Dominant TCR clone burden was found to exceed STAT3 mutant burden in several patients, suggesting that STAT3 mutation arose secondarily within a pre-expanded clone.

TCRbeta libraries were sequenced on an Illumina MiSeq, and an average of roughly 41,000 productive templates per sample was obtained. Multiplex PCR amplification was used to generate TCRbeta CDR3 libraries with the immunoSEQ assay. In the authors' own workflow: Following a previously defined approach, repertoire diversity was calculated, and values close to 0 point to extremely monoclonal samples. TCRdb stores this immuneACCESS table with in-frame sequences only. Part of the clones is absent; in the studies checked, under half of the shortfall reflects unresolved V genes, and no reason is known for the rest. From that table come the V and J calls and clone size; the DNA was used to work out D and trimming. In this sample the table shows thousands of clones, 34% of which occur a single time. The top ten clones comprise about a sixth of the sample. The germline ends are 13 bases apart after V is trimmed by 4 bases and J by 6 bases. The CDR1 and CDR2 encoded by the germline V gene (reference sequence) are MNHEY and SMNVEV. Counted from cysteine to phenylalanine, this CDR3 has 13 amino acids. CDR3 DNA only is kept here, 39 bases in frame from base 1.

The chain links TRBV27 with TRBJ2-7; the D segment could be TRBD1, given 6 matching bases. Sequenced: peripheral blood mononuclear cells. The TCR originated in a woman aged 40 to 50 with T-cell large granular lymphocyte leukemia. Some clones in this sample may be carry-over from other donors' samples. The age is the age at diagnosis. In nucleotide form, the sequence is TGTGCCAGCAGTTCCTGGACAGCGGCCGAGCAGTACTTC. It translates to CASSSWTAAEQYF.